What follows are 14 T cell receptor beta chains derived from one specimen sequenced in a study of blood T cells in healthy people across ages. The second PCR ran about 6 to 12 cycles with a sample-barcoded 5' primer and J-beta primers. TCRdb re-called the 5' RACE reads with MiXCR, one entry per CDR3 protein. The sample consists of hundreds of thousands of distinct CDR3 sequences, about 52% of them appearing once. The material sequenced was blood. Receptors originate from an older woman in good health.

The chain uses TRBV9 and TRBJ2-7, with D uncertain. V shed 4 bases and J shed 6 bases, with 8 bases lying between them. CDR1 SGDLS and CDR2 YYNGEE come from the germline V gene. The CDR3 is 11 residues long. The chain's CDR3 is CASSTGREQYF. In DNA, the CDR3 is TGTGCCAGCAGCACCGGCCGCGAGCAGTACTTC.

The chain links TRBV20-1 to TRBJ1-2, with 7 bases lining up with TRBD1. The CDR3 loop spans 14 amino acids. With 5 bases clipped from V and 5 bases from J, the junction kept 11 bases outside the gene matches. Germline values: CDR1 DFQATT, CDR2 SNEGSKA (reference sequence). CDR3 DNA sequence: TGCAGTGCTTTCTTAACGACAGGGTTGTATGGCTACACCTTC. Translation: CSAFLTTGLYGYTF.

This clonotype was found a few times. The chain has TRBV7-3 and TRBJ2-7, with D perhaps being TRBD1 or TRBD2 (5 bases each). The germline V gene has CDR1 SGHTA and CDR2 FQGTGA. The CDR3 runs 14 residues. V was trimmed by 2 bases and J by 3 bases, leaving 11 bases between them. CDR3 amino acids: CASSLSGAGYEQYF. In nucleotides, the CDR3 is TGTGCCAGCAGCTTATCCGGGGCAGGCTACGAGCAGTACTTC.

This chain uses TRBV27 with TRBJ2-7; D remains unclear. This CDR3 is 15 amino acids long. The V end lost 3 bases, the J end lost 2 bases, and 14 bases lay between the germline ends. Per germline, CDR1 MNHEY and CDR2 SMNVEV (reference sequence). The CDR3 DNA reads as TGTGCCAGCAGTTTGGCCCAACTGGGCCCCTACGAGCAGTACTTC. It specifies CASSLAQLGPYEQYF.

V is TRBV9 and J is TRBJ2-1; either TRBD1 or TRBD2 may fit D (6 bases each). Germline values: CDR1 SGDLS, CDR2 YYNGEE. Trimming removed 0 bases from V and 8 bases from J, with 27 bases in between. The length of the CDR3 is 19 residues. DNA for the CDR3: TGTGCCAGCAGCGTAGGGGTAGCAGGACCATGGGGGGCTACATATGAGCAGTTCTTC. Translated, it gives CASSVGVAGPWGATYEQFF.

This clonotype was seen only once. The J gene is TRBJ2-7, the V gene TRBV12-3 or TRBV12-4; possible D gene TRBD2, 5 bases. V dropped 7 bases and J dropped 1 base, with 14 bases sitting between them. CDR3 length: 14 residues. The CDR3 loop is CASTSGVLSYEQYF. The CDR3 DNA reads TGTGCCAGCACCTCCGGGGTTTTGTCCTACGAGCAGTACTTC.

This clonotype was found a few times. The CDR3 protein is CASSLEMEAGFLRNTEAFF. The CDR3, as DNA: TGTGCCAGCAGCTTAGAGATGGAGGCGGGTTTTTTGCGGAACACTGAAGCTTTCTTT. J is TRBJ1-1 and V is TRBV7-2; D is uncertain. The V and J ends lost 1 base and 1 base respectively, with 22 bases between them. Germline V gene data show CDR1 as SGHTA and CDR2 as FQGNSA. This CDR3 contains 19 residues.

J is TRBJ2-5 and V is TRBV20-1, with TRBD1 identical over 8 bases. The CDR3 has 15 residues. V was clipped by 0 bases and J by 5 bases; unmatched bases: 8. Germline V CDR1 and CDR2: DFQATT, SNEGSKA (reference sequence). The CDR3 DNA is TGCAGTGCTAGAGACACAGGGGGAGAGTGGGAGACCCAGTACTTC. Translated: CSARDTGGEWETQYF.

This clonotype was observed a few times. The gene calls are TRBV5-1 and TRBJ1-6, with D unclear. Between the trimmed V and J ends, which lost 4 bases and 5 bases, there was a span of 4 bases. Germline CDR1 is SGHRS and CDR2 is YFSETQ. The CDR3 is made up of 12 amino acids. CDR3 sequence reads: CASSTDNSPLHF. In nucleotides, the CDR3 is TGCGCCAGCAGCACCGATAATTCACCCCTCCACTTT. Using reference TRBV5-1 and TRBJ1-6 for the parts outside the CDR3, the full variable domain is KAGVTQTPRYLIKTRGQQVTLSCSPISGHRSVSWYQQTPGQGLQFLFEYFSETQRNKGNFPGRFSGRQFSNSRSEMNVSTLELGDSALYLCASSTDNSPLHFGNGTRLTVT.

There are a few counts of this clonotype. This rearrangement joins TRBV20-1 to TRBJ1-2; the D is unclear. The CDR3 length is 11 residues. The germline V gene has CDR1 DFQATT and CDR2 SNEGSKA (reference sequence). V shed 3 bases and J shed 10 bases, with 12 bases lying between them. CDR3 residues: CSASLTEYYTF. CDR3 DNA sequence: TGCAGTGCTAGCCTTACAGAGTACTACACCTTC.

CDR3 amino acids: CSPSPTSGRQETQYF. The CDR3 bases are TGCAGCCCCTCCCCCACTAGCGGGAGGCAAGAGACCCAGTACTTC. The chain employs TRBV20-1 and TRBJ2-5; 12 bases are a match to TRBD2. CDR1 is DFQATT and CDR2 is SNEGSKA in the germline V gene (reference sequence). The CDR3 runs to 15 residues.

The chain carries TRBV12-3 or TRBV12-4 and TRBJ2-1; D call uncertain. Deletions cut 1 base from V and 7 bases from J, with 11 bases between. The CDR3 totals 14 residues. CDR3 amino acids: CASSLDARTNEQFF. The CDR3 DNA is TGTGCCAGCAGTTTAGACGCTCGTACAAATGAGCAGTTCTTC.

This chain connects TRBV28 to TRBJ1-2, with no clear D. Trimming pared 3 bases from V and 4 bases from J, leaving 12 bases between. CDR1 and CDR2 from the germline V gene are MDHEN and SYDVKM. The CDR3 contains 14 residues. The CDR3 sequence: CASSFRQTTYGYTF. The CDR3 nucleotides are TGTGCCAGCAGTTTTCGGCAGACCACCTATGGCTACACCTTC.

The chain uses TRBV3-1 and TRBJ2-1; D is perhaps TRBD1 (5 bases). V was shortened by 5 bases and J by 2 bases, with 10 bases between the two germline ends. Per germline, CDR1 LGHDT and CDR2 YNNKEL (reference sequence). This CDR3 is 14 amino acids long. CDR3 in DNA: TGTGCCAGCAGCACAGGCGTTACCTACAATGAGCAGTTCTTC. It codes for CASSTGVTYNEQFF.